Below, 15 T cell receptor beta chains from the same sample are listed, as sequenced in a study of metastatic and nonmetastatic thyroid tumors. TCRdb re-called the PCR reads through MiXCR. The table includes 30,000 to 45,000 clones, roughly 25% detected once. Patients underwent thyroid surgery, and none had received any treatment before it. Source material: blood. Receptors originate from a female donor with papillary thyroid cancer or a benign thyroid nodule (not recorded which). Some clones in this sample may be carry-over from other donors' samples.

The rearrangement joins TRBV3-1 to TRBJ2-5, with D unclear. Trimming took off 0 bases at V and 2 bases at J, with 7 bases between the two ends. The CDR3 is 14 residues long. Germline CDR1 LGHDT, CDR2 YNNKEL (reference sequence). CDR3: CASSQDSLQETQYF. The CDR3 coding sequence is TGTGCCAGCAGCCAAGATTCCCTTCAAGAGACCCAGTACTTC.

This clone was recorded many times. This sequence joins TRBV5-5 and TRBJ1-4; D is unclear. The V and J ends lost 0 bases and 0 bases respectively, with 6 bases between them. CDR1 is SGHKS, CDR2 YYEKEE, per germline (reference sequence). The CDR3 extends over 15 amino acids. The CDR3 loop is CASSLGGTTNEKLFF. The CDR3 DNA reads as TGTGCCAGCAGCTTGGGAGGAACAACTAATGAAAAACTGTTTTTT.

In this sample, this clone turned up many times. The rearrangement uses TRBV30 and TRBJ2-7; tentatively, D is TRBD2 (5 bases). The V end was cut by 0 bases, the J end by 2 bases, with 14 bases between. Per the germline V gene, CDR1 is GTSNPN and CDR2 is SVGIG (reference sequence). The CDR3 spans 15 residues. The CDR3 DNA reads TGTGCCTGGAGTGTGAGGGCCCGAGTAACCTACGAGCAGTACTTC. It is translated as CAWSVRARVTYEQYF.

V gene TRBV4-2 combines with J gene TRBJ2-5; 10 bases match TRBD2. Unmatched junction bases numbered 14, after V lost 4 bases and J lost 3 bases. CDR1 and CDR2 (germline): LGHNA, YNFKEQ. This CDR3 spans 18 amino acids. The chain's CDR3 is CASSLGGSSGGGEETQYF. CDR3 DNA sequence: TGTGCCAGCAGCCTCGGCGGTTCTAGCGGGGGTGGGGAAGAGACCCAGTACTTC.

This clone was counted ten times or more. The gene calls are TRBV6-5 and TRBJ2-3, with 15 nucleotides matching TRBD2. The CDR3 runs 17 residues. Germline-derived CDR1 and CDR2 are MNHEY and SVGAGI. V lost 5 bases, J lost 4 bases, and 7 bases stayed unmatched. The DNA of the CDR3 is TGTGCCAGCAGTCCGGGACTAGCGGGGGGCGCGGCAGATACGCAGTATTTT. Residues: CASSPGLAGGAADTQYF.

This clone was seen only a few times. The chain recombines TRBV5-1 with TRBJ2-1, with 8 bases identical to TRBD2. Germline values: CDR1 SGHRS, CDR2 YFSETQ. CDR3 size: 15 residues. V lost 0 bases and J lost 7; bases outside the gene matches: 6. CDR3 residues: CASSLAGGGLNEQFF. CDR3 coding DNA: TGCGCCAGCAGCTTGGCTGGCGGGGGGTTGAATGAGCAGTTCTTC.

This clone was recorded many times. This chain connects TRBV5-8 to TRBJ1-5; possible D gene TRBD1, 5 bases. Trimming took 4 bases from V and 4 from J, leaving 12 bases between them. The CDR3 contains 14 residues. Germline CDR1 SGHTS, CDR2 YDEGEE. The DNA for the CDR3 is TGTGCCAGCAGCCAAATGCGGGGGAATCAGCCCCAGCATTTT. Its protein is CASSQMRGNQPQHF.

This clone occurred many times. The chain recombines TRBV29-1 with TRBJ2-7, with D perhaps TRBD1 or TRBD2 (6 bases each). The CDR3 is 12 amino acids. V was clipped by 6 bases and J by 5 bases, with 14 bases between them. Germline CDR1 SQVTM, CDR2 ANQGSEA. Here the CDR3 reads CSVGSGGHEQYF. The CDR3 DNA reads as TGCAGCGTGGGGTCTGGGGGGCACGAGCAGTACTTC.

At least ten counts were recorded for this clone. V and J are TRBV6-6 and TRBJ2-7; perhaps TRBD2 as D (6 bases). From germline, CDR1 is MNHNY and CDR2 SVGAGI (reference sequence). Deletions cut 5 bases from V and 1 base from J, with 27 bases between. The CDR3 loop spans 19 amino acids. In DNA form, the CDR3 reads TGTGCCAGCAGTCCCCCTAGCGTCGTAGGTCCCCTTAGGTCCTACGAGCAGTACTTC. Its protein product is CASSPPSVVGPLRSYEQYF.

This clone was seen a handful of times. In nucleotides, the CDR3 is TGTGCCAGCCTCAGGGGAACTTATAGCAATCAGCCCCAGCATTTT. Translating gives CASLRGTYSNQPQHF. This chain links TRBV6-1 with TRBJ1-5, with a tentative D call TRBD1 (6 bases). Germline V gene data show CDR1 as MNHNS and CDR2 as SASEGT. The CDR3 is 15 amino acids. Trimming left V 8 bases short and J 0 bases short, with 14 bases between.

This clone has a count of ten or more. This sequence joins TRBV19 and TRBJ2-1, with 7 bases that match TRBD1. The V and J ends lost 5 bases and 5 bases, in that order; junction bases with no gene match: 6. CDR3 size: 14 residues. Germline CDR1 is LNHDA and CDR2 is SQIVND (reference sequence). DNA of the CDR3: TGTGCCAGTAGTCGGGACAGCAGCAACAATGAGCAGTTCTTC. Encoded protein: CASSRDSSNNEQFF. Variable domain in full (rest from reference TRBV19 and TRBJ2-1): DGGITQSPKYLFRKEGQNVTLSCEQNLNHDAMYWYRQDPGQGLRLIYYSQIVNDFQKGDIAEGYSVSREKKESFPLTVTSAQKNPTAFYLCASSRDSSNNEQFFGPGTRLTVL.

There are many counts of this clone. This chain joins TRBV18 and TRBJ2-7; no clear D. This CDR3 has 12 amino acids. V lost 3 bases and J 3 bases, leaving 6 bases between the germline ends. The V gene's germline CDR1 is KGHSH and CDR2 LQKENI. The CDR3 reads CASSPQDYEQYF. In nucleotides, the CDR3 is TGTGCCAGCTCACCCCAGGACTACGAGCAGTACTTC.

The V gene is TRBV11-2, the J gene TRBJ2-1; perhaps TRBD1 as D (5 bases). Between the trimmed V and J ends, which lost 5 bases and 4 bases, there was a span of 15 bases. The CDR3 is made up of 15 amino acids. CDR1 and CDR2 (germline): SGHAT, FQNNGV. CDR3 coding DNA: TGTGCCAGCAGCAATAAAAGGGGCATATACAATGAGCAGTTCTTC. This codes for CASSNKRGIYNEQFF.

Many counts were recorded for this clone. This chain joins TRBV5-4 and TRBJ2-1; 8 positions agree with TRBD2. CDR3 length: 16 residues. Germline loops: CDR1 SGHNT, CDR2 YYREEE (reference sequence). V trimming: 1 base; J trimming: 6 bases; junction bases outside the gene matches: 9. In nucleotides, the CDR3 is TGTGCCAGCAGCTTGCCGACGTCGGGGGGGTTCAATGAGCAGTTCTTC. It specifies CASSLPTSGGFNEQFF.

The chain is built from TRBV30 and TRBJ1-2, with D unresolved. The CDR3 is 13 residues long. The ends were cut back, 0 bases at V and 4 bases at J, with 9 bases in the middle. The V gene's germline CDR1 is GTSNPN and CDR2 SVGIG (reference sequence). The CDR3 sequence is CAWSVGLTYGYTF. The CDR3 coding sequence is TGTGCCTGGAGTGTAGGACTCACCTATGGCTACACCTTC.